A selection of T cell receptor beta chains follows, all from one sample in a study of cytomegalovirus exposure and HLA in healthy donors. TCRdb's table, derived via immunoSEQ multiplex PCR, lists solely in-frame clones and lacks some. The profile shows 150,000 to 200,000 clones, around 85% of them singletons. The sequenced sample consisted of PBMCs. These receptors all stem from a young man in good health and CMV-seronegative. The CDR3 runs from the conserved cysteine through the conserved F or W. Fields, in order: CDR3 DNA, CDR3 protein, V gene, J gene, clone size, D gene. A D gene is named only where the DNA matches it firmly. Only part of the rows carry a size: once, few, many, or a class if the clone is expanded.

TGCGCCAGCAGCCAATTACTAGCGGAACCCTACAATGAGCAGTTCTTC	CASSQLLAEPYNEQFF	TRBV4-1	TRBJ2-1	once	TRBD2
TGCAGTGCTAGACTTGACAATGAGCAGTTCTTC	CSARLDNEQFF	TRBV20-1	TRBJ2-1	.	.
TGTGCCAGCAGCCCGACAGTCGGACCCTACGAGCAGTACTTC	CASSPTVGPYEQYF	TRBV7-6	TRBJ2-7	once	.
TGTGCCAGCAGTGAAGAAAGCGGCAACCTGAACACCGGGGAGCTGTTTTTT	CASSEESGNLNTGELFF	TRBV2	TRBJ2-2	.	.
TGTGCCAGCAGCTTATTCATTAGCGGGGGTGGCACCGGGGAGCTGTTTTTT	CASSLFISGGGTGELFF	TRBV7-6	TRBJ2-2	few	TRBD2
TGTGCCAGCAGTTTCAGCGGGGGGGCCTACGAGCAGTACTTC	CASSFSGGAYEQYF	TRBV7-8	TRBJ2-7	.	TRBD2
TGTGCCAGCAGTGAAACAGGGATCCCCGCCCGAGAGCAGTACTTC	CASSETGIPAREQYF	TRBV2	TRBJ2-7	few	.
TGTGCCAGCAGCTCTCTCACAGGGAACGCGATGAACACTGAAGCTTTCTTT	CASSSLTGNAMNTEAFF	TRBV11-2	TRBJ1-1	.	.
TGCGCCAGCAGCCGGACTAGCGGGAGGACAGATACGCAGTATTTT	CASSRTSGRTDTQYF	TRBV4-3	TRBJ2-3	.	TRBD2
TGTGCCAGCAGCTTTATGTGGGCGGGCGGGGCCAACGTCCTGACTTTC	CASSFMWAGGANVLTF	TRBV5-4	TRBJ2-6	.	.
TGTGCCAGCGGTCTAGGGGGCGGGGGGGCCTCAGATACGCAGTATTTT	CASGLGGGGASDTQYF	TRBV19	TRBJ2-3	.	TRBD2
TGCGCCAGCAGCCAAGATCTTGGCATTGAAGCTTTCTTT	CASSQDLGIEAFF	TRBV4-3	TRBJ1-1	.	.
TGTGCCAGCAGCGCCCTAGCGGGAGTCCCCTACGAGCAGTACTTC	CASSALAGVPYEQYF	TRBV11-2	TRBJ2-7	few	TRBD2
TGTGCCAGCAGTTTGTTAGAGCAGTACTTC	CASSLLEQYF	TRBV11-1	TRBJ2-7	.	.
TGTGCCAGCAGCTCTGACAGGACTTATAGCAATCAGCCCCAGCATTTT	CASSSDRTYSNQPQHF	TRBV11-3	TRBJ1-5	.	.
TGTGCCAGCAGAAACCTGTGGAGCGAGCAGTACTTC	CASRNLWSEQYF	TRBV6-5	TRBJ2-7	once	.
TGTGCCACCGGGCGGCAGGGCGATAGGCGACAGCCCCAGCATTTT	CATGRQGDRRQPQHF	TRBV28	TRBJ1-5	.	.
TGTGCCAGCAGCTTAGTTTGGGGCCGCGGGAGCTCCTACAATGAGCAGTTCTTC	CASSLVWGRGSSYNEQFF	TRBV11-2	TRBJ2-1	few	TRBD2
TGCGCCAGCAGCTCGATGCCAAGCTCCCAAGAGACCCAGTACTTC	CASSSMPSSQETQYF	TRBV5-1	TRBJ2-5	.	.
TGTGCCAGCAGCGTAGCCCCAGACAGGGCGGGGGGTTCACCCCTCCACTTT	CASSVAPDRAGGSPLHF	TRBV9	TRBJ1-6	.	TRBD1
TGTGCCAGCAGCTTATCTTCCCCCTATGGCACTGAAGCTTTCTTT	CASSLSSPYGTEAFF	TRBV7-9	TRBJ1-1	once	.
TGTGCCAGCAGTAAAACTAGCGAGTACAATGAGCAGTTCTTC	CASSKTSEYNEQFF	TRBV6-4	TRBJ2-1	few	TRBD2
TGTGCCAGCAGTCCCGGGGGGAGTAAAGAGACCCAGTACTTC	CASSPGGSKETQYF	TRBV6-5	TRBJ2-5	.	TRBD2
TGCGCCAGCAGCTTGAAGGTGCAGGCCTTAGCGGGAGTGACCCCCTACAATGAGCAGTTCTTC	CASSLKVQALAGVTPYNEQFF	TRBV5-1	TRBJ2-1	.	TRBD2
TGTGCCAGCAACACACAGGGGTTAGGGCAGCCCCAGCATTTT	CASNTQGLGQPQHF	TRBV28	TRBJ1-5	.	TRBD1
TGTGCCAGCAGCCTCGGGCGGGGGTACGAGCAGTACTTC	CASSLGRGYEQYF	TRBV11-3	TRBJ2-7	.	TRBD2
TGTGCCACCCGGTCGGCTGACGGGACAGATACGCAGTATTTT	CATRSADGTDTQYF	TRBV6-1	TRBJ2-3	.	.
TGTGCCAGCAGTTTAGTAGGGGGCTATGAAAAACTGTTTTTT	CASSLVGGYEKLFF	TRBV11-2	TRBJ1-4	.	TRBD1
TGCGCCAGCAGCCCTAACCTGGGACAGGGAAGGACCGGGGAGCTGTTTTTT	CASSPNLGQGRTGELFF	TRBV4-3	TRBJ2-2	.	TRBD1
TGTGCCAGCAGTGTGACAGGGGCGGCTGGGGCCAACGTCCTGACTTTC	CASSVTGAAGANVLTF	TRBV6-1	TRBJ2-6	.	TRBD1
TGTGCCAGCAAGGCTAGCGCATACAATGAGCAGTTCTTC	CASKASAYNEQFF	TRBV6-5	TRBJ2-1	.	.
TGCGCCAGCAGTTCAACGGGGGAGTACAATGAGCAGTTCTTC	CASSSTGEYNEQFF	TRBV10-1	TRBJ2-1	.	.
TGCGCCAGCAGCCAAACGACAGGCAGCTCCTACGAGCAGTACTTC	CASSQTTGSSYEQYF	TRBV4-1	TRBJ2-7	few	.
TGTGCCAGCAGCCCCGACTTGATTCAGCCCCAGCATTTT	CASSPDLIQPQHF	TRBV7-2	TRBJ1-5	.	.
TGTGCCAGCAGCTTTGTTCAGGGTAGATACGAGCAGTACTTC	CASSFVQGRYEQYF	TRBV7-9	TRBJ2-7	.	.
TGTGCCAGCAGCGGAGACTCGACCTCCTACAATGAGCAGTTCTTC	CASSGDSTSYNEQFF	TRBV11-2	TRBJ2-1	.	.
TGTGCCAGCAGCGTAGGGAGTCTCGACGAGCAGTACTTC	CASSVGSLDEQYF	TRBV9	TRBJ2-7	.	.
TGTGCCAGCAGCTTAGGGCCGACAGGGGCTGGAAACACCATATATTTT	CASSLGPTGAGNTIYF	TRBV7-2	TRBJ1-3	.	TRBD1
TGCGCCAGCAGCTTAGGGCTAGCGGGAGTCGGGCGCACCGGGGAGCTGTTTTTT	CASSLGLAGVGRTGELFF	TRBV5-1	TRBJ2-2	.	TRBD2
TGTGCCAGCAGTGAATCCGACAGGGTGTTTGGGACCCAGTACTTC	CASSESDRVFGTQYF	TRBV25-1	TRBJ2-5	once	TRBD1
TGTGCCAGCACCACCATATCCGGGTCACCCCTCCACTTT	CASTTISGSPLHF	TRBV6-5	TRBJ1-6	.	.
TGTGCCAGCAGCGGTAGACAGGGACACTACAATGAGCAGTTCTTC	CASSGRQGHYNEQFF	TRBV9	TRBJ2-1	.	TRBD1
TGCAGCGTTGAGGAGGGCCTGGTTCGGAACACTGAAGCTTTCTTT	CSVEEGLVRNTEAFF	TRBV29-1	TRBJ1-1	.	.
TGTGCCAGCAGACCCGTCGGGCAGGGGATGGTCTACAATGAGCAGTTCTTC	CASRPVGQGMVYNEQFF	TRBV27	TRBJ2-1	.	.
TGTGCCAGCAGCTTATTGTCACCGGGACAGGGCGTTGAAAAACTGTTTTTT	CASSLLSPGQGVEKLFF	TRBV11-2	TRBJ1-4	.	TRBD1
TGTGCCAGCAGCTTAGGGAAAGGGAGCCAAGAGACCCAGTACTTC	CASSLGKGSQETQYF	TRBV11-3	TRBJ2-5	.	.
TGTGCCAGTAGTACCCAGGGCCAAGGGGGCGAGCAGTACTTC	CASSTQGQGGEQYF	TRBV19	TRBJ2-7	.	.
TGTGCCAGCAGCTTTTTCCCCGACACGAGCTCCTATAATTCACCCCTCCACTTT	CASSFFPDTSSYNSPLHF	TRBV7-9	TRBJ1-6	.	.
TGTGCCTGGAGTGTACCAGGGGCGAACACTGAAGCTTTCTTT	CAWSVPGANTEAFF	TRBV30	TRBJ1-1	.	.
TGTGCCAGCAGCGATGGGACTAGCGGGAGGGCCTACGAGCAGTACTTC	CASSDGTSGRAYEQYF	TRBV5-4	TRBJ2-7	once	TRBD2